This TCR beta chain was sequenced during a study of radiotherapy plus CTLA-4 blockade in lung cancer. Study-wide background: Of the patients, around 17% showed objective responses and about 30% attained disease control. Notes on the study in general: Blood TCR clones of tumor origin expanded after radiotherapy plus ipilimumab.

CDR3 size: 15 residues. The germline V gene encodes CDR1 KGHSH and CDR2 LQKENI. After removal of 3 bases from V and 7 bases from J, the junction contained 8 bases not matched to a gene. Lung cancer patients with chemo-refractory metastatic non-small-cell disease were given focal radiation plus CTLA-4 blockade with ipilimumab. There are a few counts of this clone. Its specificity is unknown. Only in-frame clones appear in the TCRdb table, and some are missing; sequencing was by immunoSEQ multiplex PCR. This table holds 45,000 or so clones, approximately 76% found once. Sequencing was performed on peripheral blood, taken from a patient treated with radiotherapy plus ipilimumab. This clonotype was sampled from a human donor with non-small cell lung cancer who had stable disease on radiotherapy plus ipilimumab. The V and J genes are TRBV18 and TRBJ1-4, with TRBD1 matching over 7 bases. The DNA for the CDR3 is TGTGCCAGCTCACCTGCGACAGGGAGAAGTGAAAAACTGTTTTTT. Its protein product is CASSPATGRSEKLFF.